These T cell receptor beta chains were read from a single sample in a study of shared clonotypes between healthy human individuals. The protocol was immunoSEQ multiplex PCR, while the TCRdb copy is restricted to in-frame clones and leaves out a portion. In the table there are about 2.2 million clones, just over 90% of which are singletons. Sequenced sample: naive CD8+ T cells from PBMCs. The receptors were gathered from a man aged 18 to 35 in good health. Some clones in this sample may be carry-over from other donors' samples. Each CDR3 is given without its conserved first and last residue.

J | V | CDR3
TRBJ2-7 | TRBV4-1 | ASSQDPRQGKTYEQY
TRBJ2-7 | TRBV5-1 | ASSWTGGSYEQY
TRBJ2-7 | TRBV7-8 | ASRLAGVPSYEQY
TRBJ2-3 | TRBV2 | ASSDPQGVLGTDTQY
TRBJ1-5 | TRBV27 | ASSFVRAQPQH
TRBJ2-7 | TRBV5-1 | ASSLAGRAYEQY
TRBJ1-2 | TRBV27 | ASSLFRGADGYT
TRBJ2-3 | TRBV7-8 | ASSLSSRYTDTQY
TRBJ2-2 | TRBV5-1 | ASSLAWTSGPGELF
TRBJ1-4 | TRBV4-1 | ASSQGRVLNEKLF
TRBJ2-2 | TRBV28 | ASSLNGPGGTTGELF
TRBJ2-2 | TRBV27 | ASSLKATGELF
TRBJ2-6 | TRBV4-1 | ASSQGGRGLADFSGANVLT
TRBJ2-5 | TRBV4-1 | ASSQEGLQRGDQETQY
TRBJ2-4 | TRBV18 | ASSPSWDREPKNIQY
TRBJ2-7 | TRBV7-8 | ASSLGMGEWEQY
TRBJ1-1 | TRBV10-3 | AISEFKMNTEAF
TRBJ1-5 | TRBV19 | ASSIEFAQGFGQPQH
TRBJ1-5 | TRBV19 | ASSIAQSNQPQH
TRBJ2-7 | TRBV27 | ASSLGGVGEQY
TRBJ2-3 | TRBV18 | ASSNPVREIGTDTQY
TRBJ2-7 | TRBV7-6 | ASSWAVSSYEQY
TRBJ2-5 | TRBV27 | AAGRETQY
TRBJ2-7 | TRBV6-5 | ASSYSGRDKYEQY
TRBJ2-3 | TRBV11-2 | ASSPAPGGPADTQY
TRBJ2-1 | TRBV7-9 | ASWGELDLQAF
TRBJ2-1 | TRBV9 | ASSVAGLGDEQF
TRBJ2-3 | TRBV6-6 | ASSHLGPWGQGGQY
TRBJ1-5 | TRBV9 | ASSVDGGSNQPQH
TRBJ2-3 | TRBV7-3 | ASSSPFISGAPDTQY
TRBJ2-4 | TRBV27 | ASRALRGAINIQY
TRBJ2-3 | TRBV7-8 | ASSLSTDTQY
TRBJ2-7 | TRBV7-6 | ASSRDRGSYEQY
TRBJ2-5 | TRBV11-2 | ASSLLAGVQETQY
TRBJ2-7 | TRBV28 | ARVPGRDYEQY
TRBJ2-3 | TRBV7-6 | ASSRLAGGPDTQY
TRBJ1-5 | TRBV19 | ASSIVGSSNQPQH